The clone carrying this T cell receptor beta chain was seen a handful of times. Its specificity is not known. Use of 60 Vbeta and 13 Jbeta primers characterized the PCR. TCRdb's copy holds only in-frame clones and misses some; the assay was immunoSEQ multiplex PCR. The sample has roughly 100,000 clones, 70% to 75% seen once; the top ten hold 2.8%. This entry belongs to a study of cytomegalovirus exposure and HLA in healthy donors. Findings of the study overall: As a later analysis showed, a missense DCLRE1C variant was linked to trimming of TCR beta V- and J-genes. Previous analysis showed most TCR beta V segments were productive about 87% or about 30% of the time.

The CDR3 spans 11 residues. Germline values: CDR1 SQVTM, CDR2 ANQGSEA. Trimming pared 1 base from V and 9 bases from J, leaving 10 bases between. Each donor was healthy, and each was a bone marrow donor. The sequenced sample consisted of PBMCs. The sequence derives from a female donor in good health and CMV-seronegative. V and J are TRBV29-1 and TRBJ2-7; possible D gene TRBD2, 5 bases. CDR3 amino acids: CSVEGPAGQYF. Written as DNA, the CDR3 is TGCAGCGTTGAAGGGCCGGCGGGGCAGTACTTC.